This T cell receptor (beta chain) came from a study of T cell repertoires in aging, cancer and after chemotherapy. Study in general: Roughly 8.9 million TCR reads were in the whole dataset.

TCR beta rearrangements were amplified from peripheral blood genomic DNA. Trimming at V came to 6 bases and at J to 8 bases, leaving 9 bases not matched to a gene. Germline-derived CDR1 and CDR2 are MNHEY and SVGAGI. The CDR3 consists of 15 residues. TRB rearrangements spanning V, D and J were amplified using mixed TRB-A/B primers. TCRdb passed the multiplex PCR reads through MiXCR, listing each CDR3 protein once. The table shows 10,000 to 13,000 distinct CDR3 sequences, with roughly a quarter occurring only once. This sequence joins TRBV6-5 and TRBJ2-1; 11 nucleotides match TRBD2. Sample: blood. The TCR was taken from a human donor in good health. CDR3 nucleotide sequence: TGTGCCAGCAGGCTAGCGGGGGGACCCTCGGATGAGCAGTTCTTC. This translates into CASRLAGGPSDEQFF.